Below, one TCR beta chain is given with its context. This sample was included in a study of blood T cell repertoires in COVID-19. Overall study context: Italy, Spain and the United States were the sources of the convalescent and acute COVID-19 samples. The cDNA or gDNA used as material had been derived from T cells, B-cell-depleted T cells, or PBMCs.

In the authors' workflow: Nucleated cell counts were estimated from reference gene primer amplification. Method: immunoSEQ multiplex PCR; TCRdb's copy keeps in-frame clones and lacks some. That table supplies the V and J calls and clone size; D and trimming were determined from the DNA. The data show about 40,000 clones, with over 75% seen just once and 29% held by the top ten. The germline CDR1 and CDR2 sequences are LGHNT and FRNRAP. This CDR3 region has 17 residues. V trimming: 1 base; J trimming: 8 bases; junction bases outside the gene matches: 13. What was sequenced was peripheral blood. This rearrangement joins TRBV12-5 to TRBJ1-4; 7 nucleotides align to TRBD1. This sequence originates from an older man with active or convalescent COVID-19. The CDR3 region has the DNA TGTGCTAGTGGTTTGGCACTACAGGGGCCCTTCGCCGAAAAACTGTTTTTT. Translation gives CASGLALQGPFAEKLFF.